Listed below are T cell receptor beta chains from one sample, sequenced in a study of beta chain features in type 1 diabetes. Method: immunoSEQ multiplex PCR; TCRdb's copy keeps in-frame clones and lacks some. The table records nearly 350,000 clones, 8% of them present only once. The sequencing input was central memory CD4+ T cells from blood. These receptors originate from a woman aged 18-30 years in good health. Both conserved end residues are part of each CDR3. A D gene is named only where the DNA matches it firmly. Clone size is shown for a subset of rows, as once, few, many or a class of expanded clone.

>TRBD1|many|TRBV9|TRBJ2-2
CASSAGTGGRTGELFF
TGTGCCAGCAGCGCCGGGACAGGGGGTCGCACCGGGGAGCTGTTTTTT
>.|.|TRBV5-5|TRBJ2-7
CASSLEDGRPAGEQYF
TGTGCCAGCAGCTTGGAGGATGGCAGGCCGGCGGGGGAGCAGTACTTC
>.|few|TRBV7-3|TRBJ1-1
CASSLRWGYGNTEAFF
TGTGCCAGCAGCTTAAGATGGGGGTATGGGAACACTGAAGCTTTCTTT
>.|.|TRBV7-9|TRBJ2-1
CASSLGGGISYNEQFF
TGTGCCAGCAGCTTAGGGGGTGGTATCTCCTACAATGAGCAGTTCTTC
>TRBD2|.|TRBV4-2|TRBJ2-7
CASSQGKGGSYEQYF
TGTGCCAGCAGCCAAGGGAAGGGAGGGAGCTACGAGCAGTACTTC
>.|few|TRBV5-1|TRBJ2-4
CASSSKTGFSDIQYF
TGCGCCAGCAGCTCTAAAACAGGGTTTTCAGACATTCAGTACTTC
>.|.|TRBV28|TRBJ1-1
CASSPNPGTRTNTEAFF
TGTGCCAGCAGTCCAAACCCAGGGACCAGGACTAACACTGAAGCTTTCTTT
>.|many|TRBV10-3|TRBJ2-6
CAISDLRRSGANVLTF
TGTGCCATCAGTGACCTTAGGCGCTCTGGGGCCAACGTCCTGACTTTC
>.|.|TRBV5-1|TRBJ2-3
CASKDGGATDTQYF
TGCGCCAGCAAAGATGGCGGGGCCACAGATACGCAGTATTTT
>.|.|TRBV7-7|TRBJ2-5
CASSLGGAGETQYF
TGTGCTAGCAGCTTAGGGGGCGCGGGGGAGACCCAGTACTTC
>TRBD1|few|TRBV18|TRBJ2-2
CASSGDRDTGELFF
TGTGCCAGCTCAGGGGACAGGGACACCGGGGAGCTGTTTTTT
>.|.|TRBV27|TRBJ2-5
CASSSAKSSRETQYF
TGTGCCAGCAGTTCGGCCAAGAGTAGTCGGGAGACCCAGTACTTC
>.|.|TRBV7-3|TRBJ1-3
CASSSSPGNTIYF
TGTGCCAGCAGTTCATCCCCTGGAAACACCATATATTTT
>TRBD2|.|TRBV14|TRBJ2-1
CASSQIEGLAGAGEQFF
TGTGCCAGCAGCCAAATAGAGGGACTAGCGGGAGCGGGTGAGCAGTTCTTC
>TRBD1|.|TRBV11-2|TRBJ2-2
CASSSNRGRTGELFF
TGTGCCAGCAGCTCGAACAGGGGGCGAACCGGGGAGCTGTTTTTT
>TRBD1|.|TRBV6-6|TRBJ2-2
CASSPGQGYTGELFF
TGTGCCAGCAGTCCGGGACAGGGTTACACCGGGGAGCTGTTTTTT
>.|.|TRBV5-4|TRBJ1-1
CASSPYRVSGFEAFF
TGTGCCAGCAGCCCCTACAGGGTTTCGGGTTTTGAAGCTTTCTTT
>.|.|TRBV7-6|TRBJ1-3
CASSSRGNTIYF
TGTGCCAGCAGCTCCCGAGGAAACACCATATATTTT
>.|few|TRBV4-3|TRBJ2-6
CASSQDYVGANVLTF
TGCGCCAGCAGCCAAGACTATGTGGGGGCCAACGTCCTGACTTTC
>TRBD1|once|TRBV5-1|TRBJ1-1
CASSSGTGGLLTEAFF
TGCGCCAGCAGCTCCGGGACAGGAGGTTTGTTGACTGAAGCTTTCTTT
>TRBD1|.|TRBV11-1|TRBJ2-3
CASKTGGLSTDTQYF
TGTGCCAGCAAGACAGGGGGCCTTAGCACAGATACGCAGTATTTT
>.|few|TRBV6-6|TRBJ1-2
CATIQDSNYGYTF
TGTGCCACGATCCAGGACAGTAACTATGGCTACACCTTC
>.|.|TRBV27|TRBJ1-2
CASSLNNREGYTF
TGTGCCAGCAGTCTCAACAACAGGGAGGGCTACACCTTC
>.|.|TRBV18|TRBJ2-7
CASSPPEIYEQYF
TGTGCCAGCTCACCCCCAGAGATCTACGAGCAGTACTTC
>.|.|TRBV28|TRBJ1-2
CASSLVAQRGGYTF
TGTGCCAGCAGTCTAGTAGCTCAAAGAGGGGGCTACACCTTC
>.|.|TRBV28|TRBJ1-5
CASSLPDSNQPQHF
TGTGCCAGCAGTTTACCTGATAGCAATCAGCCCCAGCATTTT
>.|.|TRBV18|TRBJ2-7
CASSPTSMGYEQYF
TGTGCCAGCTCACCCACATCTATGGGGTACGAGCAGTACTTC
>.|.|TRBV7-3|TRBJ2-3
CASSLGGSRSALYF
TGTGCCAGCAGCTTAGGTGGTTCTCGATCTGCCCTGTATTTT
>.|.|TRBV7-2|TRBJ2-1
CASSSGPGVNEQFF
TGTGCCAGCAGCTCGGGACCCGGAGTAAATGAGCAGTTCTTC
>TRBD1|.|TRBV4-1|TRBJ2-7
CASSATPGQGVGQQYF
TGCGCCAGCAGCGCAACACCGGGACAGGGGGTAGGTCAGCAGTACTTC
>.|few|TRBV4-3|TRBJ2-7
CASSPTGSGEQYF
TGCGCCAGCAGCCCGACAGGCTCGGGGGAGCAGTACTTC
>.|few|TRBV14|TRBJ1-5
CASSRTGNQPQHF
TGTGCCAGCAGCCGGACAGGCAATCAGCCCCAGCATTTT
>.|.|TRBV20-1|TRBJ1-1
CSAADSTEAFF
TGCAGTGCCGCAGACAGCACTGAAGCTTTCTTT
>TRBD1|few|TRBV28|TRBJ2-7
CASSKPGQGSYEQYF
TGTGCCAGCAGTAAACCGGGACAGGGGTCCTACGAGCAGTACTTC
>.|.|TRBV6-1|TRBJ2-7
CATQTEQGSHEQYF
TGTGCCACTCAGACCGAGCAGGGATCCCACGAGCAGTACTTC
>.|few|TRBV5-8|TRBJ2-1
CASSGNEQFF
TGTGCCAGCAGTGGCAATGAGCAGTTCTTC
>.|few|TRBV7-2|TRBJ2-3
CASSPQAGFTDTQYF
TGTGCCAGCAGCCCCCAAGCGGGTTTCACAGATACGCAGTATTTT
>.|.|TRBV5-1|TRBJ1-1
CASSKGGDRGNTEAFF
TGCGCCAGCAGCAAGGGTGGCGACCGGGGGAACACTGAAGCTTTCTTT
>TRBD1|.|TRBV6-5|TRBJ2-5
CASRTGGMVETQYF
TGTGCCAGCAGGACAGGGGGGATGGTGGAGACCCAGTACTTC
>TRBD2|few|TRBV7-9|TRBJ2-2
CASSPGLAGARDTGELFF
TGTGCCAGCAGCCCGGGACTAGCGGGAGCGCGGGACACCGGGGAGCTGTTTTTT
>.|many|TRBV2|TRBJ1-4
CASSLDRENEKLFF
TGTGCCAGCAGTCTTGACAGAGAGAATGAAAAACTGTTTTTT
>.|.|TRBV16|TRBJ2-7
CASSQREKPLGSYEQYF
TGTGCCAGCAGCCAAAGGGAGAAACCTCTGGGGTCCTACGAGCAGTACTTC
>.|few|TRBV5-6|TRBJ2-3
CASSLAGRGFADTQYF
TGTGCCAGCAGCTTGGCCGGCAGGGGCTTCGCAGATACGCAGTATTTT
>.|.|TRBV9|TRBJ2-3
CASSVSGDGRTDTQYF
TGTGCCAGCAGCGTGTCAGGGGACGGGAGAACAGATACGCAGTATTTT
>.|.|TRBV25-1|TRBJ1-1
CASSEPVRAEAFF
TGTGCCAGCAGTGAGCCTGTTAGGGCTGAAGCTTTCTTT
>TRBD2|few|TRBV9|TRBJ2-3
CASSVVPGGGDTQYF
TGTGCCAGCAGCGTAGTTCCGGGAGGGGGAGATACGCAGTATTTT
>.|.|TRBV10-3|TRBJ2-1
CAISESIAEGGGSYNEQFF
TGTGCCATCAGTGAGTCGATAGCGGAGGGAGGCGGGTCCTACAATGAGCAGTTCTTC
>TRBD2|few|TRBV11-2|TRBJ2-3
CASRPGLASDTQYF
TGTGCCAGCAGACCGGGACTAGCTTCAGATACGCAGTATTTT
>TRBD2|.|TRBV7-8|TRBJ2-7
CASSLATASGIYEQYF
TGTGCCAGCAGCTTAGCGACGGCTAGCGGGATCTACGAGCAGTACTTC
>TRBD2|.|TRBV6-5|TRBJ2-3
CASRHSTSADTQYF
TGTGCCAGCAGACACTCTACTAGCGCAGATACGCAGTATTTT
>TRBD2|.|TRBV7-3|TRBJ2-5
CASGPSGSVAETQYF
TGTGCCAGCGGTCCTAGCGGGAGCGTCGCAGAGACCCAGTACTTC
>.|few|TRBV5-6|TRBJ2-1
CASSLDASLNEQFF
TGTGCCAGCAGCCTGGACGCGTCTCTCAATGAGCAGTTCTTC
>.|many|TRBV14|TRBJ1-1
CASSPQGGTEAFF
TGTGCCAGCAGCCCCCAGGGTGGGACTGAAGCTTTCTTT
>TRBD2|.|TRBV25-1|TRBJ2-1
CASSAQTNSGRARREQFF
TGTGCCAGCAGCGCCCAGACTAATAGCGGGAGGGCTCGACGGGAGCAGTTCTTC